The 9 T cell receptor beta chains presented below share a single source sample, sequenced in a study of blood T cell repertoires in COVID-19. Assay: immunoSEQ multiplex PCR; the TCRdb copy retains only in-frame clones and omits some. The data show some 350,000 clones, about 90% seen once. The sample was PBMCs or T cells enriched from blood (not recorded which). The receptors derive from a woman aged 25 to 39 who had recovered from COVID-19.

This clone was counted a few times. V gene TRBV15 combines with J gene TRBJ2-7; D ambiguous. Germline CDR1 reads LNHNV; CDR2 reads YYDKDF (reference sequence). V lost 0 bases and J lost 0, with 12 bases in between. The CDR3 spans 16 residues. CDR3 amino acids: CATSRDDSSSSYEQYF. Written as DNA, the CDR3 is TGTGCCACCAGCAGAGACGACTCATCAAGCTCCTACGAGCAGTACTTC.

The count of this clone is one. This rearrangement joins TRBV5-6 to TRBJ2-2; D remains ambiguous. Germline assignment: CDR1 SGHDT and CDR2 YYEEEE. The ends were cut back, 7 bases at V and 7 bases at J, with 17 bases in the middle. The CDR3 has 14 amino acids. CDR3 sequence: CASGLRLLDGELFF. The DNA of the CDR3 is TGTGCCAGCGGGCTTAGGTTATTAGACGGGGAGCTGTTTTTT.

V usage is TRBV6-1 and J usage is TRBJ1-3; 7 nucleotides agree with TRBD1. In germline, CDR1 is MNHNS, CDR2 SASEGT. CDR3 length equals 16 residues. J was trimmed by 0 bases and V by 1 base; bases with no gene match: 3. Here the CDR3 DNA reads TGTGCCAGCAGTGAAGTGGGGGACAGCTCTGGAAACACCATATATTTT. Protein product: CASSEVGDSSGNTIYF.

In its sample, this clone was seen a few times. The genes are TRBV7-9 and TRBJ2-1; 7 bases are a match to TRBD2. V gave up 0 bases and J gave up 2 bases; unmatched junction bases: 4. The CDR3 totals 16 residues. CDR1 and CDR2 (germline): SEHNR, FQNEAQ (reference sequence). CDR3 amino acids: CASSLAAGAAYNEQFF. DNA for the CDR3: TGTGCCAGCAGCTTAGCGGCGGGAGCTGCCTACAATGAGCAGTTCTTC. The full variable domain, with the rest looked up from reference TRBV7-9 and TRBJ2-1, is DTGVSQNPRHKITKRGQNVTFRCDPISEHNRLYWYRQTLGQGPEFLTYFQNEAQLEKSRLLSDRFSAERPKGSFSTLEIQRTEQGDSAMYLCASSLAAGAAYNEQFFGPGTRLTVL.

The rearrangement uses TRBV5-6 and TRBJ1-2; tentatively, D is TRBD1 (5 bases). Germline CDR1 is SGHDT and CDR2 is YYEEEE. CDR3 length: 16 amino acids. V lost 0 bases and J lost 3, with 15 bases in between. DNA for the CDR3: TGTGCCAGCAGCTTGGTCCAGGGCGCCGTTCACTATGGCTACACCTTC. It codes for CASSLVQGAVHYGYTF. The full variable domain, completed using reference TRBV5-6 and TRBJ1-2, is DAGVTQSPTHLIKTRGQQVTLRCSPKSGHDTVSWYQQALGQGPQFIFQYYEEEERQRGNFPDRFSGHQFPNYSSELNVNALLLGDSALYLCASSLVQGAVHYGYTFGSGTRLTVV.

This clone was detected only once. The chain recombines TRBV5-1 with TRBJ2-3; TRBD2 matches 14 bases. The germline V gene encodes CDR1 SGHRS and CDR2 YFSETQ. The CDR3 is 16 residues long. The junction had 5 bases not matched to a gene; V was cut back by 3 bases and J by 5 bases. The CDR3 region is CASSSGLAGAQDTQYF. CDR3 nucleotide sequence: TGCGCCAGCAGCTCGGGACTAGCGGGGGCGCAAGATACGCAGTATTTT.

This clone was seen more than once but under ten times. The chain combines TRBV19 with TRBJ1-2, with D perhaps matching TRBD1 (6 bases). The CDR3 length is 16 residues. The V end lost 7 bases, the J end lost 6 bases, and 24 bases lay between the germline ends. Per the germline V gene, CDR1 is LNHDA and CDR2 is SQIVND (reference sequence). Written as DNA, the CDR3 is TGTGCCAGTATCAACTACGACGAACGGACAGAGGATGGCTACACCTTC. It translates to CASINYDERTEDGYTF.

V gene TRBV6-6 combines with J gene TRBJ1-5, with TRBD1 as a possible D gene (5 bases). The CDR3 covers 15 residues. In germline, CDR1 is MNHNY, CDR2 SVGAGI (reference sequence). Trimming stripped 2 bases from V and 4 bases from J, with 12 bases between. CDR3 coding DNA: TGTGCCAGCAGTTACAAGGACACCACGAATCAGCCCCAGCATTTT. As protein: CASSYKDTTNQPQHF.

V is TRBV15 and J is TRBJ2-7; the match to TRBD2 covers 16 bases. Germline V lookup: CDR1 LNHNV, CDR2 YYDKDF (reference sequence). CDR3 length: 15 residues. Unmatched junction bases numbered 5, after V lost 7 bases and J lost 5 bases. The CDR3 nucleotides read TGTGCCACCACCCCGGGACTAGCGGGAGGGGACGAGCAGTACTTC. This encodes CATTPGLAGGDEQYF.